The clone carrying this TCR beta chain was seen only a few times. Before they entered the study, exposed participants had met a COVID-19 case within 2 weeks. Here immunoSEQ multiplex PCR was the method, and the copy in TCRdb shows in-frame clones only, minus some. This sample has around 240,000 clones, with 75% to 90% found just once. Between the trimmed V and J ends, which lost 3 bases and 4 bases, there was a span of 13 bases. CDR1 is SGDLS and CDR2 is YYNGEE in the germline V gene. This CDR3 has 14 amino acids. These data are taken from a study of blood T cell repertoires in COVID-19. On the study more broadly: In each case, the material was cDNA or gDNA derived from T cells, B-cell-depleted T cells, or PBMCs.

The sequenced sample consisted of PBMCs or T cells enriched from blood (not recorded which). The source is a man aged 45 to 65 who had been exposed to COVID-19. The rearrangement uses TRBV9 and TRBJ1-1; weak D call: TRBD1 (5 bases). The CDR3 nucleotides read TGTGCCAGCAGCGACCGGACATCCGGCACTGAAGCTTTCTTT. It is translated as CASSDRTSGTEAFF.